This TCR beta chain was sequenced for a study of blood T cell repertoires in COVID-19. On the study more broadly: PBMCs, B-cell-depleted T cells, or T cells were the source of the cDNA or gDNA that made up the material.

CDR3 length: 16 residues. Trimming left V 0 bases short and J 2 bases short, with 14 bases between. In germline, CDR1 is MNHEY, CDR2 SVGAGI. Per the study methods: Nucleated cell counts were estimated from reference gene primer amplification. Sequenced by immunoSEQ multiplex PCR; TCRdb stores in-frame clones only, minus some. That table furnishes V, J and clone size, whereas the DNA furnished D and trimming. The sample shows 150,000 to 200,000 clones, 88% of them seen only once. The study assigned cohorts using participant-reported clinical history. The sequence was obtained from a woman between 18 and 29 years old who had recovered from COVID-19. The sequenced sample was PBMCs or T cells enriched from blood (not recorded which). V is TRBV6-5 and J is TRBJ2-7; D possibly corresponds to TRBD1 (5 bases). This CDR3 reads CASSYSKGPRPYEQYF. Here the CDR3 DNA reads TGTGCCAGCAGTTACTCAAAGGGGCCTCGGCCCTACGAGCAGTACTTC.